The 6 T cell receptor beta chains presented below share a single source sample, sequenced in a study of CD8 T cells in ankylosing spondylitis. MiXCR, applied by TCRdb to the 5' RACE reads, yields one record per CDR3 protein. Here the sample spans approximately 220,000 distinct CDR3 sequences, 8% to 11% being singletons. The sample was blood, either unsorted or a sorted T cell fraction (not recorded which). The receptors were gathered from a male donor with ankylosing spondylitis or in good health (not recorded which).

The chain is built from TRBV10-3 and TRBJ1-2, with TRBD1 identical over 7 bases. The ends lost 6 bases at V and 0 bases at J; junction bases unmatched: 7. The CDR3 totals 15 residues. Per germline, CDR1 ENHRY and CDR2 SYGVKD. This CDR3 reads CAISRGQEPNYGYTF. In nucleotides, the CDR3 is TGTGCCATCAGCCGAGGACAGGAGCCTAACTATGGCTACACCTTC.

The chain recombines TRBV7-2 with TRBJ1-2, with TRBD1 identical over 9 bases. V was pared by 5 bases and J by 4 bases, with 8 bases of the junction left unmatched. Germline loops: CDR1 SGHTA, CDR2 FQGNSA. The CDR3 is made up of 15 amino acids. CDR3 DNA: TGTGCCAGCAGCCTCGAGGGACAGGGAATCTATGGCTACACCTTC. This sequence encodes CASSLEGQGIYGYTF.

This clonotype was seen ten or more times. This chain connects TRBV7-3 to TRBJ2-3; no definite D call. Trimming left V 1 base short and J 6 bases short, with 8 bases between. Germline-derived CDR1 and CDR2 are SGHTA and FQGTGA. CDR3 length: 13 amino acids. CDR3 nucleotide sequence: TGTGCCAGCAGCTTAATTGACGGCGATACGCAGTATTTT. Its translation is CASSLIDGDTQYF.

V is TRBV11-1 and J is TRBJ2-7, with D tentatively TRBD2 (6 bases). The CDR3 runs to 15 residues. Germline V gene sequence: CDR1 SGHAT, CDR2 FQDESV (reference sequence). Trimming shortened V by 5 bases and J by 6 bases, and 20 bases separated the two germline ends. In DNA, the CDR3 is TGTGCCAGCAGCCACGAAGGAGGGGTCATGGGCGAGCAGTACTTC. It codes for CASSHEGGVMGEQYF. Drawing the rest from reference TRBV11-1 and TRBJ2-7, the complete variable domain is EAEVAQSPRYKITEKSQAVAFWCDPISGHATLYWYRQILGQGPELLVQFQDESVVDDSQLPKDRFSAERLKGVDSTLKIQPAELGDSAMYLCASSHEGGVMGEQYFGPGTRLTVT.

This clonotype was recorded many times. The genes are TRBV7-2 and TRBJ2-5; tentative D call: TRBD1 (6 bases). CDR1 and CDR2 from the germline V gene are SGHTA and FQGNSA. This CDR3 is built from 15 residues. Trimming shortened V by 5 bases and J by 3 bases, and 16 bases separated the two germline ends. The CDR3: CASSPVTGPEETQYF. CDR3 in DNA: TGTGCCAGCAGCCCAGTCACAGGGCCAGAAGAGACCCAGTACTTC. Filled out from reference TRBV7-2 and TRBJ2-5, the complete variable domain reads GAGVSQSPSNKVTEKGKDVELRCDPISGHTALYWYRQSLGQGLEFLIYFQGNSAPDKSGLPSDRFSAERTGGSVSTLTIQRTQQEDSAVYLCASSPVTGPEETQYFGPGTRLLVL.

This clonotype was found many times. The CDR3 sequence: CASSPRTSGFWDNEQFF. The CDR3 coding sequence is TGTGCCAGCAGCCCGCGGACTAGCGGGTTCTGGGACAATGAGCAGTTCTTC. The V gene is TRBV27, the J gene TRBJ2-1; 11 positions agree with TRBD2. Trimming took 6 bases from V and 5 from J; bases not matched to a gene: 12. The germline V gene has CDR1 MNHEY and CDR2 SMNVEV (reference sequence). The CDR3 extends over 17 amino acids.